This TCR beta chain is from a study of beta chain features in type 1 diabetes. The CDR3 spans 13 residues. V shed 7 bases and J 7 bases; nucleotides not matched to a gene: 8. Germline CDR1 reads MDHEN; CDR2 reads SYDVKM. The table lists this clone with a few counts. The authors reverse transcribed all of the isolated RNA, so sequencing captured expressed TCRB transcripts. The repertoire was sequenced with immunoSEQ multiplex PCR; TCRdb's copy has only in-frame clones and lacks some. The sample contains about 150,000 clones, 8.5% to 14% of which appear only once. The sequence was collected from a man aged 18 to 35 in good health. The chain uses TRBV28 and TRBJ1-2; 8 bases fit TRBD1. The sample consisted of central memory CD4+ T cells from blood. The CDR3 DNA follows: TGTGCCAGCAACTGGAACAGGGGGGCTGGCTACACCTTC. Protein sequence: CASNWNRGAGYTF.